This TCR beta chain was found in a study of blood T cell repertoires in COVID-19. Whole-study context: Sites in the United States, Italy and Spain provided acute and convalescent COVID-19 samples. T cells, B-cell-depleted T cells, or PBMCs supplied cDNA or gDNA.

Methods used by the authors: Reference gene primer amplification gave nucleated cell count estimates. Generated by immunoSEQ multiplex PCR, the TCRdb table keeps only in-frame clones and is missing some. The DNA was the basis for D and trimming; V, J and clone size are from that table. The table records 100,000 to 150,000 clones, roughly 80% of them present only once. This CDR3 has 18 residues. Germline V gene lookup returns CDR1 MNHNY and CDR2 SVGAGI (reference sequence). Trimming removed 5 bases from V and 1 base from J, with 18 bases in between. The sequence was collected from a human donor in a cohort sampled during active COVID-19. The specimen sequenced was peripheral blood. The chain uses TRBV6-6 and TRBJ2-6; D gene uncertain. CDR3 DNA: TGTGCCAGCAGTCGCGCCTTCGGTCCCCGGTCTGGGGCCAACGTCCTGACTTTC. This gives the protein CASSRAFGPRSGANVLTF.